This TCR beta chain derives from a study of T cell responses to AZD1222 COVID-19 vaccine. Only in-frame clones appear in the TCRdb table, and some are missing; sequencing was by immunoSEQ multiplex PCR. Among roughly 140,000 clones, roughly nine tenths were seen once, and the ten largest hold roughly 10%. Points from the study as a whole: Just 5 to 7 AZD1222 recipients were seropositive at baseline. Elevations in Spike-specific TCR breadth and depth followed administration of two AZD1222 doses. White British people made up most donors, females outnumbered males, and clonal diversity was possibly underestimated. Researchers took repertoire samples only after the peak T cell response had come.

This CDR3 has 11 residues. Germline values: CDR1 GTSNPN, CDR2 SVGIG (reference sequence). V lost 4 bases, J lost 5 bases, and 9 bases lay in between. As for this clone: Its antigen is not identified.

Here the sequenced sample was peripheral blood, taken 28 days after the second AZD1222 dose. The chain combines TRBV30 with TRBJ2-7; no definite D call. The TCR originated in an adult who received the AZD1222 COVID-19 vaccine. The CDR3 DNA sequence: TGTGCCTGGAATCTGTATGACGAGCAGTACTTC. It yields the protein CAWNLYDEQYF.